This passage covers 20 T cell receptor beta chains from one sample sequenced in a study of T cell repertoires in cytomegalovirus infection. For these TCRs, the target antigens are not known. TCRdb re-analysed the reads in MiXCR, keeping a single row per CDR3 protein. The table shows 900,000 to 950,000 distinct CDR3 sequences, with under 40% occurring only once. The sequencing here drew on cultured CD8+ T cells from PBMCs, taken from culture after CMV antigen stimulation. These receptors were taken from a human donor in good health (CMV status not recorded). Some clones in this sample may be carry-over from other donors' samples.

This chain connects TRBV12-5 to TRBJ2-1, with D perhaps matching TRBD2 (5 bases). V lost 5 bases and J 0 bases, leaving 8 bases between the germline ends. This CDR3 has 14 residues. CDR1 and CDR2 from the germline V gene are LGHNT and FRNRAP. The DNA for the CDR3 is TGTGCTAGTGGTAGGGAGAGCTCCTACAATGAGCAGTTCTTC. Amino acids: CASGRESSYNEQFF.

This clonotype has only a few counts. The chain couples TRBV7-2 to TRBJ2-6; D remains unclear. CDR3 length equals 15 residues. Germline CDR1 reads SGHTA; CDR2 reads FQGNSA. Trimming removed 5 bases from V and 4 bases from J, with 12 bases in between. The CDR3 bases are TGTGCCAGCAGCCTCTCCCTGGGGGGGGCCAACGTCCTGACTTTC. Its protein product is CASSLSLGGANVLTF.

The table lists this clonotype with a few counts. The chain employs TRBV11-2 and TRBJ2-1; maybe TRBD2 (5 bases). This CDR3 has 15 amino acids. Germline-derived CDR1 and CDR2 are SGHAT and FQNNGV. Trimming removed 1 base from V and 7 bases from J, with 14 bases in between. The CDR3, as DNA: TGTGCCAGCAGCTTAGGAGGGATTGGAACTAATGAGCAGTTCTTC. It is translated as CASSLGGIGTNEQFF.

A few counts support this clonotype. This sequence joins TRBV9 and TRBJ2-3, with D perhaps TRBD2 (5 bases). V was trimmed by 0 bases and J by 0 bases, leaving 8 bases between them. Germline V lookup: CDR1 SGDLS, CDR2 YYNGEE. The CDR3 loop spans 15 amino acids. The CDR3 sequence is CASSVVGVSTDTQYF. The CDR3 DNA reads as TGTGCCAGCAGCGTAGTCGGGGTCAGCACAGATACGCAGTATTTT.

This chain uses TRBV4-1 with TRBJ2-3, with 9 bases identical to TRBD2. This CDR3 is 17 amino acids long. Trimming took 0 bases from V and 2 from J; bases not matched to a gene: 6. Per the germline V gene, CDR1 is MGHRA and CDR2 is YSYEKL. CDR3: CASSQEPGLAFTDTQYF. CDR3 coding DNA: TGCGCCAGCAGCCAAGAACCGGGACTAGCTTTCACAGATACGCAGTATTTT.

A few counts support this clonotype. V is TRBV7-6 and J is TRBJ1-6; TRBD1 matches at 7 bases. The V segment lost 5 bases and the J segment 7 bases; nucleotides outside the gene matches: 17. The CDR3 has 18 amino acids. Germline V gene lookup returns CDR1 SGHVS and CDR2 FNYEAQ. In nucleotides, the CDR3 is TGTGCCAGCAGCCCCAGGGGGGGGGGCAGGGATAGCAATTCACCCCTCCACTTT. Translation gives CASSPRGGGRDSNSPLHF.

V usage is TRBV20-1 and J usage is TRBJ1-1; D is perhaps TRBD1 (6 bases). Germline V CDR1 and CDR2: DFQATT, SNEGSKA (reference sequence). The CDR3 is made up of 10 amino acids. Trimming removed 5 bases from V and 11 bases from J, with 12 bases in between. Here the CDR3 reads CSAAQGRAFF. CDR3 DNA sequence: TGCAGTGCTGCTCAGGGGAGGGCTTTCTTT.

This clonotype was seen more than once but under ten times. The chain is built from TRBV7-6 and TRBJ1-1; the D gene is possibly TRBD1 (5 bases). V was trimmed by 1 base and J by 0 bases, leaving 9 bases between them. Germline CDR1 is SGHVS and CDR2 is FNYEAQ. This CDR3 contains 15 residues. The chain's CDR3 is CASSLETDMNTEAFF. The CDR3 DNA follows: TGTGCCAGCAGCTTAGAGACAGACATGAACACTGAAGCTTTCTTT. The full variable domain, its missing parts supplied by reference TRBV7-6 and TRBJ1-1, is GAGVSQSPRYKVTKRGQDVALRCDPISGHVSLYWYRQALGQGPEFLTYFNYEAQQDKSGLPNDRFSAERPEGSISTLTIQRTEQRDSAMYRCASSLETDMNTEAFFGQGTRLTVV.

The rearrangement links TRBV20-1 to TRBJ2-1; 12 bases align to TRBD2. This CDR3 has 14 residues. Trimming at V came to 5 bases and at J to 6 bases, leaving 5 bases not matched to a gene. CDR1 is DFQATT and CDR2 is SNEGSKA in the germline V gene (reference sequence). This chain's CDR3 is CSAWTSGAPNEQFF. The CDR3 DNA is TGCAGTGCTTGGACTAGCGGGGCCCCCAATGAGCAGTTCTTC.

This clonotype was seen a handful of times. V and J are TRBV18 and TRBJ2-1; D unclear. Between the trimmed V and J ends, which lost 2 bases and 8 bases, there was a span of 7 bases. CDR1 KGHSH and CDR2 LQKENI come from the germline V gene. The CDR3 contains 12 residues. CDR3 in amino acids: CASSPSWDEQFF. CDR3 bases: TGTGCCAGCTCACCATCGTGGGATGAGCAGTTCTTC.

The genes are TRBV10-3 and TRBJ2-1, with D tentatively TRBD1 or TRBD2 (5 bases each). The CDR3 is 13 residues long. Germline V gene lookup returns CDR1 ENHRY and CDR2 SYGVKD. Trimming pared 6 bases from V and 8 bases from J, leaving 14 bases between. The DNA of the CDR3 is TGTGCCATCAGCATCCTGGGGACGGATGAGCAGTTCTTC. Translating it yields CAISILGTDEQFF.

J is TRBJ1-1 and V is TRBV7-6; D might be TRBD1 (5 bases). Trimming left V 7 bases short and J 7 bases short, with 13 bases between. The CDR3 runs 12 residues. The germline V gene encodes CDR1 SGHVS and CDR2 FNYEAQ. The CDR3 coding sequence is TGTGCCAGCAACCCCTGGGGGAGTGAAGCTTTCTTT. Translation: CASNPWGSEAFF.

This chain uses TRBV19 with TRBJ1-5; TRBD1 matches 10 bases. Trimming at V came to 1 base and at J to 2 bases, leaving 11 bases not matched to a gene. This CDR3 spans 19 amino acids. Germline V gene lookup returns CDR1 LNHDA and CDR2 SQIVND (reference sequence). CDR3 in DNA: TGTGCCAGTAGTATAGCCCGGGACAGGGGAACTGGTGGCAATCAGCCCCAGCATTTT. Translating gives CASSIARDRGTGGNQPQHF.

The sample holds many counts of this clonotype. The CDR3 nucleotides are TGTGCCAGCAGTTACCAGGACCGAAGCTCCTACAATGAGCAGTTCTTC. Translation: CASSYQDRSSYNEQFF. The chain uses TRBV6-5 and TRBJ2-1; D unclear. The CDR3 runs to 16 residues. The germline gives CDR1 MNHEY, CDR2 SVGAGI. V was pared by 2 bases and J by 0 bases, with 11 bases between.

This clonotype was seen just once. The chain uses TRBV6-6 and TRBJ2-2, with D maybe TRBD2 (5 bases). This CDR3 has 16 amino acids. V was cut by 3 bases and J by 0 bases, with 11 bases left in between. Germline lookup yields CDR1 MNHNY and CDR2 SVGAGI (reference sequence). The CDR3 sequence: CASSYSVSANTGELFF. In DNA, the CDR3 is TGTGCCAGCAGTTATAGCGTCAGCGCGAACACCGGGGAGCTGTTTTTT.

This clonotype has only a few counts. This chain uses TRBV12-3 or TRBV12-4 with TRBJ2-7; perhaps TRBD2 as D (5 bases). The CDR3 runs 15 residues. The V gene lost 7 bases and the J gene lost 0 bases, with 16 bases spanning the gap. This CDR3 is CASNSRGRSSYEQYV. The CDR3, as DNA: TGTGCCAGCAATTCTCGGGGTCGGAGCTCCTACGAGCAGTACGTC.

This clonotype occurred a few times. The J gene is TRBJ2-1, the V gene TRBV29-1, with D possibly TRBD1 on 5 matching bases. CDR3 length: 15 residues. The germline gives CDR1 SQVTM, CDR2 ANQGSEA. V was clipped by 4 bases and J by 1 base, with 14 bases between them. CDR3 protein: CSVGKGLGSYNEQFF. For the CDR3, the DNA is TGCAGCGTTGGAAAGGGGCTCGGGTCCTACAATGAGCAGTTCTTC.

This clonotype was seen at least ten times. J is TRBJ2-1 and V is TRBV7-8; 10 bases are shared with TRBD1. The junction had 8 bases not matched to a gene; V was cut back by 5 bases and J by 4 bases. CDR1 is SGHVS, CDR2 FQNEAQ, per germline. The length of the CDR3 is 16 residues. The CDR3 region has the DNA TGTGCCAGCAGCCAGCCAGGGACAGGGGTGTACAATGAGCAGTTCTTC. Translation gives CASSQPGTGVYNEQFF.

For this clonotype: This may stem from a read error, because a much larger clone lies one nucleotide away. V usage is TRBV7-6 and J usage is TRBJ2-1; a weak D match, TRBD2 (6 bases). Germline CDR1 SGHVS, CDR2 FNYEAQ. The CDR3 extends over 14 amino acids. Here the CDR3 reads CVSSFRLEGNEQFF. CDR3 DNA sequence: TGTGTCAGCAGCTTCAGACTAGAAGGCAATGAGCAGTTCTTC.

The chain has TRBV27 and TRBJ2-3; 11 positions agree with TRBD1. The CDR3 length is 14 residues. The V and J ends lost 6 bases and 6 bases, in that order; junction bases with no gene match: 5. The V gene's germline CDR1 is MNHEY and CDR2 SMNVEV (reference sequence). The CDR3 nucleotides are TGTGCCAGCAGAGGACAGGGGGCCGGGGATACGCAGTATTTT. Encoded protein: CASRGQGAGDTQYF.